This record looks at one TCR beta chain sequence and its context. Its antigen is as yet unknown. The data were obtained in a study of T cell responses to AZD1222 COVID-19 vaccine. Overall study results and limits: Only after the peak T cell response were repertoires sampled. The donors showed a predominance of white British ancestry and of females, with possible underestimation of clonal diversity.

CDR1 SGDLS and CDR2 YYNGEE come from the germline V gene. V was cut by 0 bases and J by 6 bases, with 7 bases left in between. CDR3 length equals 13 residues. TCRdb's copy holds only in-frame clones and misses some; the assay was immunoSEQ multiplex PCR. The sample has about 140,000 clones; approximately 90% are singletons. The sequencing used peripheral blood, collected 28 days after the second AZD1222 dose. The source is an adult who received the AZD1222 COVID-19 vaccine. The V and J genes are TRBV9 and TRBJ2-1, with a tentative D call TRBD1 (5 bases). CDR3 coding DNA: TGTGCCAGCAGCGTAGGACAGATCAATGAGCAGTTCTTC. This sequence encodes CASSVGQINEQFF. The entire variable domain, with the rest obtained from reference TRBV9 and TRBJ2-1, is as follows: DSGVTQTPKHLITATGQRVTLRCSPRSGDLSVYWYQQSLDQGLQFLIQYYNGEERAKGNILERFSAQQFPDLHSELNLSSLELGDSALYFCASSVGQINEQFFGPGTRLTVL.